What follows are 15 T cell receptor beta chains derived from one specimen sequenced in a study of identical twins. A single record per CDR3 protein comes from TCRdb applying MiXCR to the 5' RACE reads. The table has a few hundred thousand distinct CDR3 sequences, around a tenth seen once. The sample also formed part of further work on yellow fever vaccine responses in identical twins.

Material: PBMCs. The receptors come from a woman aged 18-30 years in good health.

The chain recombines TRBV2 with TRBJ1-2; TRBD1 matches 10 bases. Per germline, CDR1 SNHLY and CDR2 FYNNEI. The CDR3 runs to 15 residues. The J segment lost 3 bases and the V segment lost 7 bases, leaving 8 bases of the junction unmatched. CDR3 residues: CASIVTGGAHYGYTF. The CDR3 DNA follows: TGTGCCAGCATCGTGACAGGGGGCGCCCACTATGGCTACACCTTC.

This chain uses TRBV20-1 with TRBJ2-7, with 11 bases identical to TRBD2. CDR1 and CDR2 from the germline V gene are DFQATT and SNEGSKA (reference sequence). CDR3 length equals 13 residues. Trimming cost V 1 base and J 6 bases; bases outside gene matches: 2. The CDR3 is CSARGGTSGEQYF. CDR3 sequence (DNA): TGCAGTGCTAGAGGCGGGACTAGCGGCGAGCAGTACTTC.

There are many counts of this clonotype. The V call is TRBV2, the J call TRBJ2-1; 9 nucleotides align to TRBD1. V was pared by 7 bases and J by 1 base, with 5 bases of the junction left unmatched. Germline V gene sequence: CDR1 SNHLY, CDR2 FYNNEI. The CDR3 loop spans 15 amino acids. The CDR3 nucleotides read TGTGCCAGCATTATGGGACAGGGATCCTACAATGAGCAGTTCTTC. Amino acid sequence: CASIMGQGSYNEQFF.

This clonotype was recorded a few times. The rearrangement uses TRBV21-1 and TRBJ2-7; the table's TRBD2 call for D was not verified on the DNA. TRBV21-1 counts as a pseudogene. This CDR3 comprises 13 residues. The chain's CDR3 is CASSHRAGVEQYF. The DNA for the CDR3 is TGTGCCAGCAGTCATAGGGCGGGAGTCGAGCAGTACTTC.

This clonotype has only a few counts. The chain is built from TRBV29-1 and TRBJ2-2, with 8 bases that match TRBD1. The germline gives CDR1 SQVTM, CDR2 ANQGSEA. The CDR3 totals 16 residues. The J segment lost 3 bases and the V segment lost 4 bases, leaving 10 bases of the junction unmatched. CDR3: CSVVNEAGGDTGELFF. The DNA of the CDR3 is TGCAGCGTTGTGAATGAGGCAGGGGGCGACACCGGGGAGCTGTTTTTT.

The chain is built from TRBV6-1 and TRBJ2-3; 9 bases align to TRBD2. J was trimmed by 4 bases and V by 4 bases; bases with no gene match: 9. Germline CDR1 and CDR2: MNHNS and SASEGT. The CDR3 extends over 16 amino acids. The CDR3 loop reads CASSASGLAGSDTQYF. As DNA, the CDR3 is TGTGCCAGCAGTGCATCTGGTCTAGCGGGATCAGATACGCAGTATTTT.

At least ten counts were recorded for this clonotype. The chain has TRBV14 and TRBJ2-7, with 11 positions matching TRBD2. The J segment lost 5 bases and the V segment lost 7 bases, leaving 4 bases of the junction unmatched. Germline values: CDR1 SGHDN, CDR2 FVKESK. CDR3 length: 13 amino acids. The CDR3 reads CASKLAGGHEQYF. The CDR3 DNA reads as TGTGCCAGCAAGCTAGCGGGAGGCCACGAGCAGTACTTC. Variable domain in full (rest from reference TRBV14 and TRBJ2-7): EAGVTQFPSHSVIEKGQTVTLRCDPISGHDNLYWYRRVMGKEIKFLLHFVKESKQDESGMPNNRFLAERTGGTYSTLKVQPAELEDSGVYFCASKLAGGHEQYFGPGTRLTVT.

This sequence joins TRBV7-9 and TRBJ2-3; 7 bases line up with TRBD2. Germline assignment: CDR1 SEHNR and CDR2 FQNEAQ (reference sequence). CDR3 length equals 16 residues. Losses at the gene ends were 5 bases for V and 1 base for J; bases not matched to a gene: 9. CDR3 loop: CASSGGFAGGTDTQYF. The CDR3 DNA follows: TGTGCCAGCAGCGGCGGCTTCGCGGGAGGCACAGATACGCAGTATTTT.

This clonotype has more than one count but fewer than ten. The chain recombines TRBV20-1 with TRBJ2-5; D is possibly TRBD1 or TRBD2 (5 bases each). The V gene's germline CDR1 is DFQATT and CDR2 SNEGSKA (reference sequence). The CDR3 extends over 15 amino acids. V was shortened by 3 bases and J by 4 bases, with 18 bases between the two germline ends. CDR3 in amino acids: CSARVYGTMRETQYF. CDR3 bases: TGCAGTGCTAGGGTATACGGGACCATGAGAGAGACCCAGTACTTC.

This clonotype has at least ten counts. V usage is TRBV5-1 and J usage is TRBJ1-5; a weak D match, TRBD1 (6 bases). V shed 1 base and J shed 4 bases, with 9 bases lying between them. Germline V gene sequence: CDR1 SGHRS, CDR2 YFSETQ. CDR3 size: 14 residues. The CDR3 loop is CASSLTGPNQPQHF. The CDR3 region has the DNA TGCGCCAGCAGCTTGACAGGGCCTAATCAGCCCCAGCATTTT.

This clonotype was observed a few times. The chain uses TRBV6-1 and TRBJ2-7, with D uncertain. The CDR3 spans 12 residues. Looked up from germline, CDR1 is MNHNS and CDR2 is SASEGT. Between the trimmed V and J ends, which lost 7 bases and 5 bases, there was a span of 12 bases. This chain's CDR3 is CASTEFFDEQYF. The CDR3, as DNA: TGTGCCAGCACGGAATTTTTCGACGAGCAGTACTTC.

The chain employs TRBV29-1 and TRBJ2-5; D is perhaps TRBD1 or TRBD2 (6 bases each). Germline-derived CDR1 and CDR2 are SQVTM and ANQGSEA. V dropped 7 bases and J dropped 0 bases, with 27 bases sitting between them. There are 18 residues in the CDR3. The CDR3 spells CSATLAGQREFYQETQYF. In DNA, the CDR3 is TGCAGCGCCACACTAGCCGGACAGAGGGAATTCTACCAAGAGACCCAGTACTTC. Full variable domain (remainder filled in from reference TRBV29-1 and TRBJ2-5): SAVISQKPSRDICQRGTSLTIQCQVDSQVTMMFWYRQQPGQSLTLIATANQGSEATYESGFVIDKFPISRPNLTFSTLTVSNMSPEDSSIYLCSATLAGQREFYQETQYFGPGTRLLVL.

This clonotype has a handful of counts. The chain combines TRBV7-8 with TRBJ1-5, with TRBD1 as a possible D gene (6 bases). Germline loops: CDR1 SGHVS, CDR2 FQNEAQ. V lost 5 bases and J 4 bases, leaving 12 bases between the germline ends. The CDR3 sequence is 14 residues long. The CDR3 loop is CASSQGTPNQPQHF. The DNA for the CDR3 is TGTGCCAGCAGCCAAGGGACACCTAATCAGCCCCAGCATTTT.

This clonotype was recorded many times. The rearrangement uses TRBV29-1 and TRBJ2-2; D call uncertain. CDR3 length: 13 residues. The germline CDR1 and CDR2 sequences are SQVTM and ANQGSEA. V lost 4 bases and J 1 base, leaving 7 bases between the germline ends. CDR3 nucleotide sequence: TGCAGCGTTGGGGCAGGGAACACCGGGGAGCTGTTTTTT. Its translation: CSVGAGNTGELFF.

The gene calls are TRBV5-1 and TRBJ2-1; tentative D call: TRBD1 (7 bases). The CDR3 covers 13 residues. Germline assignment: CDR1 SGHRS and CDR2 YFSETQ. Trimming cost V 4 bases and J 6 bases, with 11 bases left between them. CDR3 amino acids: CASSMQGGNEQFF. The CDR3 bases are TGCGCCAGCAGCATGCAGGGGGGCAATGAGCAGTTCTTC.